This entry is about one T cell receptor (beta chain). Germline V gene lookup returns CDR1 KGHDR and CDR2 SFDVKD. Trimming pared 4 bases from V and 5 bases from J, leaving 16 bases between. The CDR3 covers 16 residues. The record originates from a study of blood T cell repertoires in COVID-19. Method: immunoSEQ multiplex PCR; TCRdb's copy keeps in-frame clones and lacks some. Here the sample spans 200,000 to 250,000 clones, about 88% being singletons. The material sequenced was peripheral blood. The sequence was obtained from a woman aged 50 to 65 with COVID-19, enrolled during active disease. This chain joins TRBV24-1 and TRBJ2-2; maybe TRBD2 (7 bases). CDR3 amino acids: CATSETTGGRTGELFF. In nucleotides, the CDR3 is TGTGCCACCAGTGAAACGACAGGCGGGAGAACCGGGGAGCTGTTTTTT.